What follows are 27 T cell receptor beta chains derived from one specimen sequenced in a study of T cell responses to AZD1222 COVID-19 vaccine. Only in-frame clones appear in the TCRdb table, and some are missing; sequencing was by immunoSEQ multiplex PCR. Of roughly 120,000 clones in the sample, roughly 90% are singletons; the top ten hold approximately 7.9%. Here the sequenced sample was peripheral blood, taken 28 days after the second AZD1222 dose. The receptor set was obtained from an adult who received the AZD1222 COVID-19 vaccine.

V usage is TRBV19 and J usage is TRBJ2-7; 7 positions agree with TRBD1. V lost 6 bases and J lost 1; bases outside the gene matches: 12. Germline V gene data show CDR1 as LNHDA and CDR2 as SQIVND (reference sequence). The CDR3 length is 16 residues. Here the CDR3 DNA reads TGTGCCAGTAGAAAAATCGGGACAGAGGCTTCCTACGAGCAGTACTTC. It is translated as CASRKIGTEASYEQYF.

The chain couples TRBV2 to TRBJ1-1; 11 nucleotides align to TRBD1. CDR1 SNHLY and CDR2 FYNNEI come from the germline V gene. With 4 bases clipped from V and 7 bases from J, the junction kept 2 bases outside the gene matches. This CDR3 is built from 13 residues. The CDR3 nucleotides read TGTGCCAGCAGTGTCGGGACAGGGGGTGAAGCTTTCTTT. Residues: CASSVGTGGEAFF.

The V gene is TRBV7-6, the J gene TRBJ1-1; 8 bases are a match to TRBD1. J was trimmed by 0 bases and V by 4 bases; bases with no gene match: 1. Per the germline V gene, CDR1 is SGHVS and CDR2 is FNYEAQ. This CDR3 region has 14 residues. This CDR3 reads CASSWTGMNTEAFF. For the CDR3, the DNA is TGTGCCAGCAGCTGGACAGGGATGAACACTGAAGCTTTCTTT.

The V gene is TRBV24-1, the J gene TRBJ2-1; D possibly uses TRBD1 or TRBD2 (5 bases each). This CDR3 has 16 amino acids. CDR1 KGHDR and CDR2 SFDVKD come from the germline V gene. Trimming left V 3 bases short and J 0 bases short, with 11 bases between. The CDR3 reads CATSDQGASSYNEQFF. The CDR3 bases are TGTGCCACCAGTGATCAGGGAGCGAGCTCCTACAATGAGCAGTTCTTC.

The CDR3 loop reads CATSSGGARGYEQYF. CDR3 coding DNA: TGTGCCACCAGCAGTGGGGGCGCGCGGGGCTACGAGCAGTACTTC. This chain joins TRBV15 and TRBJ2-7; the D call may be TRBD1 or TRBD2 (6 bases each). Trimming pared 3 bases from V and 3 bases from J, leaving 15 bases between. The CDR3 spans 15 residues. The germline CDR1 and CDR2 sequences are LNHNV and YYDKDF (reference sequence).

The J gene is TRBJ1-2, the V gene TRBV29-1; 9 nucleotides align to TRBD1. The germline CDR1 and CDR2 sequences are SQVTM and ANQGSEA. V lost 2 bases and J lost 4; bases outside the gene matches: 2. The CDR3 has 13 residues. The CDR3 is CSVEPGQGYGYTF. For the CDR3, the DNA is TGCAGCGTTGAACCGGGACAGGGCTATGGCTACACCTTC.

The CDR3 DNA sequence: TGTGCCAGTAGTATGACAGGGGAAAAACTGTTTTTT. It translates to CASSMTGEKLFF. This chain joins TRBV19 and TRBJ1-4, with 7 bases lining up with TRBD1. V lost 3 bases, J lost 8 bases, and 0 bases stayed unmatched. The CDR3 consists of 12 residues. Germline V gene sequence: CDR1 LNHDA, CDR2 SQIVND (reference sequence).

V and J are TRBV28 and TRBJ2-4; no definite D call. Looked up from germline, CDR1 is MDHEN and CDR2 is SYDVKM. The CDR3 spans 15 residues. V lost 1 base and J lost 8, with 15 bases in between. CDR3: CASSLSGEKGDIQYF. In nucleotides, the CDR3 is TGTGCCAGCAGTTTATCCGGTGAAAAAGGAGACATTCAGTACTTC.

CDR3 nucleotide sequence: TGTGCCAGCAGTCCAGGCCCCAGCGGGAGGGGTCTCTATGAGCAGTTCTTC. It encodes CASSPGPSGRGLYEQFF. The chain is built from TRBV27 and TRBJ2-1, with 10 positions matching TRBD2. Germline CDR1 is MNHEY and CDR2 is SMNVEV (reference sequence). The V segment lost 5 bases and the J segment 8 bases; nucleotides outside the gene matches: 15. The CDR3 totals 17 residues.

The J gene is TRBJ1-4, the V gene TRBV29-1; the D gene is possibly TRBD1 (6 bases). CDR3 length equals 14 residues. The germline V and J ends were trimmed by 7 bases and 5 bases, with 17 bases remaining between them. Germline V gene data show CDR1 as SQVTM and CDR2 as ANQGSEA. In DNA, the CDR3 is TGCAGCGCCCATGCCGGACAGCGAAATGAAAAACTGTTTTTT. Translation: CSAHAGQRNEKLFF.

The chain couples TRBV5-1 to TRBJ2-5; 8 bases align to TRBD2. V lost 1 base to trimming and J lost 1 base; unmatched junction nucleotides: 3. The CDR3 contains 15 residues. Germline-derived CDR1 and CDR2 are SGHRS and YFSETQ. The DNA for the CDR3 is TGCGCCAGCAGCTTGAACGGGAGGGGCCAAGAGACCCAGTACTTC. Its translation is CASSLNGRGQETQYF. Full variable domain (missing parts from reference TRBV5-1 and TRBJ2-5): KAGVTQTPRYLIKTRGQQVTLSCSPISGHRSVSWYQQTPGQGLQFLFEYFSETQRNKGNFPGRFSGRQFSNSRSEMNVSTLELGDSALYLCASSLNGRGQETQYFGPGTRLLVL.

The chain recombines TRBV7-9 with TRBJ1-2; 7 positions agree with TRBD1. The J segment lost 6 bases and the V segment lost 1 base, leaving 8 bases of the junction unmatched. The germline V gene encodes CDR1 SEHNR and CDR2 FQNEAQ (reference sequence). The CDR3 covers 15 residues. CDR3 sequence (DNA): TGTGCCAGCAGCTTAGGGGGAGGGGGCCTGGATGGCTACACCTTC. It encodes CASSLGGGGLDGYTF.

The V and J genes are TRBV28 and TRBJ2-1; D unresolved. V lost 6 bases and J lost 3, with 15 bases in between. CDR3 length equals 15 residues. Germline V lookup: CDR1 MDHEN, CDR2 SYDVKM. The CDR3 coding sequence is TGTGCCAGCAGCTCGAGTTATGGCAACTACAATGAGCAGTTCTTC. Its translation is CASSSSYGNYNEQFF.

CDR3 coding DNA: TGCGCCAGCAGCTTGGAGGGACGGAACACTGAAGCTTTCTTT. Amino acids: CASSLEGRNTEAFF. The chain couples TRBV5-1 to TRBJ1-1; a possible D gene is TRBD1 (5 bases). The CDR3 has 14 amino acids. Trimming removed 0 bases at V and 1 base at J, with 7 bases between. The germline V gene encodes CDR1 SGHRS and CDR2 YFSETQ.

The chain's CDR3 is CASSYGQGDGYTF. CDR3 nucleotide sequence: TGTGCCAGTAGTTACGGACAGGGGGATGGCTACACCTTC. The chain is built from TRBV19 and TRBJ1-2, with 10 bases aligning to TRBD1. The germline gives CDR1 LNHDA, CDR2 SQIVND (reference sequence). CDR3 length equals 13 residues. V trimming: 5 bases; J trimming: 6 bases; junction bases outside the gene matches: 3.

V usage is TRBV18 and J usage is TRBJ1-5; D perhaps matches TRBD1 (6 bases). CDR3 length: 13 residues. The V gene's germline CDR1 is KGHSH and CDR2 LQKENI. V was cut by 4 bases and J by 4 bases, with 8 bases left in between. The CDR3 loop reads CASSLDRNQPQHF. Here the CDR3 DNA reads TGTGCCAGCTCACTGGACAGAAATCAGCCCCAGCATTTT.

The chain recombines TRBV5-5 with TRBJ1-5; TRBD1 matches at 7 bases. The germline V gene has CDR1 SGHKS and CDR2 YYEKEE (reference sequence). After removal of 5 bases from V and 4 bases from J, the junction contained 9 bases not matched to a gene. There are 15 residues in the CDR3. The CDR3: CASSETGQPNQPQHF. The CDR3, as DNA: TGTGCCAGCAGTGAAACGGGACAGCCAAATCAGCCCCAGCATTTT.

The chain couples TRBV2 to TRBJ1-2, with D hard to call. The germline V gene has CDR1 SNHLY and CDR2 FYNNEI. V gave up 3 bases and J gave up 8 bases, with 7 bases separating them. CDR3 length: 11 amino acids. The chain's CDR3 is CASSDGYGYTF. In DNA, the CDR3 is TGTGCCAGCAGTGACGGGTACGGCTACACCTTC.

The chain recombines TRBV7-8 with TRBJ1-5, with D tentatively TRBD1 (6 bases). This CDR3 comprises 15 residues. V lost 2 bases, J lost 2 bases, and 10 bases lay in between. In germline, CDR1 is SGHVS, CDR2 FQNEAQ. The CDR3 spells CASSLQGTGNQPQHF. The DNA for the CDR3 is TGTGCCAGCAGCTTACAGGGGACGGGCAATCAGCCCCAGCATTTT.

The V call is TRBV23-1, the J call TRBJ2-1, with TRBD1 matching over 7 bases. TRBV23-1 is an ORF, and what it does is uncertain. The CDR3 runs 17 residues. The ends lost 5 bases at V and 0 bases at J; junction bases unmatched: 10. CDR3 bases: TGCGCCAGCAGTTATACCGGGACAGAGCGCTCCTACAATGAGCAGTTCTTC. Translated, it gives CASSYTGTERSYNEQFF.

The J gene is TRBJ1-3, the V gene TRBV7-9; D gene uncertain. The CDR3 loop spans 16 amino acids. Germline V gives CDR1 SEHNR, CDR2 FQNEAQ (reference sequence). Trimming pared 1 base from V and 3 bases from J, leaving 13 bases between. The CDR3 DNA reads as TGTGCCAGCAGCTTAGTGTCGGGAGTGCTTGGAAACACCATATATTTT. Its protein is CASSLVSGVLGNTIYF.

The chain uses TRBV28 and TRBJ1-3; perhaps TRBD1 as D (6 bases). Trimming took off 6 bases at V and 6 bases at J, with 21 bases between the two ends. CDR1 MDHEN and CDR2 SYDVKM come from the germline V gene. The CDR3 is 16 amino acids. The DNA of the CDR3 is TGTGCCAGCAGCCCTTACTTCGGACAGAGTTCAAACACCATATATTTT. Its translation is CASSPYFGQSSNTIYF.

This sequence joins TRBV4-2 and TRBJ1-2; the match to TRBD1 covers 7 bases. V lost 0 bases to trimming and J lost 3 bases; unmatched junction nucleotides: 4. This CDR3 contains 15 residues. Per the germline V gene, CDR1 is LGHNA and CDR2 is YNFKEQ. This CDR3 reads CASSQDGGQDYGYTF. The CDR3 coding sequence is TGTGCCAGCAGCCAAGACGGAGGACAGGACTATGGCTACACCTTC.

The chain carries TRBV5-1 and TRBJ2-3, with 14 bases identical to TRBD2. The V gene's germline CDR1 is SGHRS and CDR2 YFSETQ. This CDR3 has 16 amino acids. V trimming: 4 bases; J trimming: 6 bases; junction bases outside the gene matches: 7. In nucleotides, the CDR3 is TGCGCCAGCAGCACTAGGACTAGCGGGGGGATGGATACGCAGTATTTT. Amino acid sequence: CASSTRTSGGMDTQYF.

This chain joins TRBV10-2 and TRBJ1-2, with TRBD1 as a possible D gene (6 bases). The CDR3 is 14 amino acids. With 3 bases removed from V and 7 bases from J, the gap between germline ends came to 15 bases. Germline V lookup: CDR1 WSHSY, CDR2 SAAADI. The CDR3 DNA reads TGCGCCAGCAGTGAATTGGGGGCGCAGCGTGGCTACACCTTC. Its protein product is CASSELGAQRGYTF.

V is TRBV12-3 or TRBV12-4 and J is TRBJ1-3; no clear D gene. V lost 5 bases and J lost 9, with 11 bases in between. CDR3 length: 12 residues. This CDR3 reads CASSQGSGTIYF. The DNA for the CDR3 is TGTGCCAGCAGTCAAGGGTCCGGCACCATATATTTT.

The rearrangement joins TRBV6-5 to TRBJ1-6, with 10 positions matching TRBD1. This CDR3 spans 15 amino acids. Germline CDR1 MNHEY, CDR2 SVGAGI. The J segment lost 9 bases and the V segment lost 4 bases, leaving 6 bases of the junction unmatched. CDR3 in DNA: TGTGCCAGCAGTTCCTCTCGACAGGGGGCTTCACCCCTCCACTTT. It yields the protein CASSSSRQGASPLHF.